This is a list of T cell receptor beta chains from one sample in a study of blood T cell repertoires in COVID-19. Produced via immunoSEQ multiplex PCR; TCRdb's table is partial and in-frame only. The sample includes roughly 340,000 clones, roughly nine tenths seen only once; the top ten take approximately 1%. Sequenced material: PBMCs or T cells enriched from blood (not recorded which). The receptors were gathered from a man aged 18 to 30 who had recovered from COVID-19. Each CDR3 is given with its conserved first and last residue. Each record gives: D gene, clone size, V gene, J gene, CDR3 DNA, CDR3 protein. D genes are given only for firm matches. The size entry is marked missing in some rows and otherwise reads once, few, many or a size class.

TRBD2	.	TRBV24-1	TRBJ2-5	TGTGCCACCAGTGTTAGCGGGCGGGAGGGACGAGAGACCCAGTACTTC	CATSVSGREGRETQYF
.	.	TRBV5-1	TRBJ2-7	TGCGCCAGCAGCTTGTCGGGACAAGAGAGACTATACGAGCAGTACTTC	CASSLSGQERLYEQYF
.	.	TRBV6-5	TRBJ1-6	TGTGCCAGCAGTTACTCTCCTGCCTCACAGGGTTCACCCCTCCACTTT	CASSYSPASQGSPLHF
.	.	TRBV27	TRBJ2-7	TGTGCCAGCAGTTTAAAGCCGGCCTACGAGCAGTACTTC	CASSLKPAYEQYF
.	.	TRBV20-1	TRBJ1-2	TGCAGTGCGGGGAGGGACCATGGCTACACCTTC	CSAGRDHGYTF
.	.	TRBV18	TRBJ2-4	TGTGCCAGCTCACCACCGATGTTTCTGGGCGCCAAAAACATTCAGTACTTC	CASSPPMFLGAKNIQYF
TRBD1	.	TRBV2	TRBJ1-3	TGTGCAGGGGACAGGGGCGCCTTCCACTCTGGAAACACCATATATTTT	CAGDRGAFHSGNTIYF
TRBD2	.	TRBV30	TRBJ2-7	TGTGCCTGGAGCCCGGGACTAGCGGGCTCCTACGAGCAGTACTTC	CAWSPGLAGSYEQYF
.	once	TRBV5-8	TRBJ2-1	TGTGCCAGCAGCTTGGGAGTTGACTCCTACAATGAGCAGTTCTTC	CASSLGVDSYNEQFF
.	.	TRBV5-5	TRBJ1-2	TGTGCCAGCAGCTCATCAGGAACAGTGGGGAAGGGGTATGGCTACACCTTC	CASSSSGTVGKGYGYTF
.	few	TRBV7-9	TRBJ1-1	TGTGCCAGCAGCTTAGGGGCAGGGAACACTGAAGCTTTCTTT	CASSLGAGNTEAFF
TRBD1	.	TRBV28	TRBJ1-6	TGTGCCAGCAGTACCCTGGGACAGGGGGGTTCACCCCTCCACTTT	CASSTLGQGGSPLHF
.	once	TRBV12-5	TRBJ2-2	TGTGCTAGTGGTTTACCGGGGCCGGGGGTTTATAACACCGGGGAGCTGTTTTTT	CASGLPGPGVYNTGELFF
.	.	TRBV2	TRBJ2-1	TGTGCCAGCAGTAGACGGGGCTCCTACAATGAGCAGTTCTTC	CASSRRGSYNEQFF
TRBD1	.	TRBV6-2/TRBV6-3	TRBJ1-4	TGTGCCAGCAGTTACCAGGGGGCGCGAGAAAAACTGTTTTTT	CASSYQGAREKLFF
.	.	TRBV5-1	TRBJ1-3	TGCGCCAGCAGCTTGGGATCGGGTGGAAACACCATATATTTT	CASSLGSGGNTIYF
.	few	TRBV27	TRBJ1-5	TGTGCCAGCAGTTTAGGGGTCGGGGGTCAGCCCCAGCATTTT	CASSLGVGGQPQHF
.	.	TRBV29-1	TRBJ2-1	TGCAGCGTTGAAGGACTCAATGAGCAGTTCTTC	CSVEGLNEQFF
.	.	TRBV6-5	TRBJ1-5	TGTGCCAGCAGTCCGACAGGTGAGAGGGGTCAGCCCCAGCATTTT	CASSPTGERGQPQHF
.	.	TRBV12-3/TRBV12-4	TRBJ1-4	TGTGCCAGCAGAGCGGAGGCCGAGAAACTGTTTTTT	CASRAEAEKLFF
TRBD1	.	TRBV6-2/TRBV6-3	TRBJ1-2	TGTGCCAGCAGTTATTGGGACAGGGATGGCTACACCTTC	CASSYWDRDGYTF
TRBD2	.	TRBV5-8	TRBJ2-3	TGTGCCAGCAGCGCCCCAGGTCCGGGACTAGCGGGGACGTGGTATTTT	CASSAPGPGLAGTWYF
TRBD1	.	TRBV7-3	TRBJ2-1	TGTGCCAGCAGCCCTCTCGGGACAGGTAACAATGAGCAGTTCTTC	CASSPLGTGNNEQFF
TRBD1	.	TRBV28	TRBJ1-2	TGTGCCAGCAGGATCACAGGGGACTATGGCTACACCTTC	CASRITGDYGYTF
TRBD1	.	TRBV6-5	TRBJ2-7	TGTGCCAGCGGCGGGACAGGGTTCGACGACGAGCAGTACTTC	CASGGTGFDDEQYF
.	.	TRBV7-3	TRBJ1-6	TGTGCCAGCAGCGCGGTGGGCGGGGGTGGTTCACCCCTCCACTTT	CASSAVGGGGSPLHF
.	.	TRBV2	TRBJ2-3	TGTGCCAGCGGAGTACAGGGCCGAGGCACAGATACGCAGTATTTT	CASGVQGRGTDTQYF
.	few	TRBV4-1	TRBJ1-2	TGCGCCAGCAGCCAAGACGAGGGGAGGAACTATGGCTACACCTTC	CASSQDEGRNYGYTF
.	.	TRBV5-5	TRBJ2-3	TGTGCCAGCAGCTTGCACTTCCCCTCCCCAGATACGCAGTATTTT	CASSLHFPSPDTQYF
.	.	TRBV7-2	TRBJ1-1	TGTGCCAGCAGCTCACTTAGGGGGGGTGAAGCTGAAGCTTTCTTT	CASSSLRGGEAEAFF
TRBD2	.	TRBV30	TRBJ2-3	TGTGCCGGAGGAGTAGCGGGGTACACAGATACGCAGTATTTT	CAGGVAGYTDTQYF
.	.	TRBV21-1	TRBJ1-4	TGTGCCAGCAGCCCACGACAGGGCTCAACTAATGAAAAACTGTTTTTT	CASSPRQGSTNEKLFF
TRBD2	.	TRBV19	TRBJ2-1	TGTGCCAGTAGTATAGTGGGTAGCGGGGCTTGGGATGAGCAGTTCTTC	CASSIVGSGAWDEQFF
TRBD1	.	TRBV25-1	TRBJ1-6	TGTGCCAGCAGCACAGGGGTCTCCTATAATTCACCCCTCCACTTT	CASSTGVSYNSPLHF
.	.	TRBV6-4	TRBJ2-1	TGTGCCAGCATTCACCCAGGCGGACAGTTCAATGAGCAGTTCTTC	CASIHPGGQFNEQFF
.	.	TRBV9	TRBJ2-7	TGTGCCAGCAGCCCGGGTAGCGGCCCTTACGAGCAGTACTTC	CASSPGSGPYEQYF
TRBD1	.	TRBV27	TRBJ1-5	TGTGCCAGCAGAAGGACAGGGAGAAGCAATCAGCCCCAGCATTTT	CASRRTGRSNQPQHF
TRBD2	.	TRBV9	TRBJ2-1	TGTGCCAGCAGCGGTCAACTAGCGGGAACCTACAATGAGCAGTTCTTC	CASSGQLAGTYNEQFF
.	.	TRBV6-5	TRBJ1-4	TGTGCCAGCAGTTCACACAGGGAGAATGAAAAACTGTTTTTT	CASSSHRENEKLFF
TRBD2	.	TRBV2	TRBJ2-7	TGTGCCAGCAGGTCGGGGGGGTACGAGCAGTACTTC	CASRSGGYEQYF
TRBD1	once	TRBV2	TRBJ2-3	TGTGCCAGCAGACCGGGACAGCTCACAGATACGCAGTATTTT	CASRPGQLTDTQYF
.	.	TRBV10-1	TRBJ2-3	TGCGCCAGCAGTGACAGGACCGGGGGCACAGATACGCAGTATTTT	CASSDRTGGTDTQYF
.	.	TRBV4-1	TRBJ1-1	TGCGCCAGCAGGGGCCTACTCCGTAACACTGAAGCTTTCTTT	CASRGLLRNTEAFF
.	.	TRBV6-5	TRBJ1-2	TGTGCCAGCAGTTACCGAGGGAGTAGCTATGGCTACACCTTC	CASSYRGSSYGYTF
TRBD2	.	TRBV13	TRBJ2-2	TGTGCCAGCAGCTCCCCGGGACTAGAGTACTCCGGGGAGCTGTTTTTT	CASSSPGLEYSGELFF
TRBD2	.	TRBV24-1	TRBJ2-1	TGTGCCACCAGTGAGGGGGGGATGGCGAATGAGCAGTTCTTC	CATSEGGMANEQFF
.	.	TRBV18	TRBJ1-5	TGTGCCAGCTCACCACCGTACAGTGCTCAGCCCCAGCATTTT	CASSPPYSAQPQHF
TRBD1	.	TRBV19	TRBJ2-7	TGTGCCAGTAGTATCTACCACAGGGGGGTAGACGAGCAGTACTTC	CASSIYHRGVDEQYF
.	.	TRBV23-1	TRBJ1-6	TGCGCCAGCACGGTCTCACCCCTCCACTTT	CASTVSPLHF
.	.	TRBV18	TRBJ2-6	TGTGCCAGCTCACCGAGCTCTTCTGGGGCCAACGTCCTGACTTTC	CASSPSSSGANVLTF
TRBD1	.	TRBV6-5	TRBJ2-7	TGTGCCAGCAGTTACTCTGGACAGGGGAGCGAGCAGTACTTC	CASSYSGQGSEQYF